This TCR beta chain was profiled in a study of CXCR3-negative and CXCR3-positive naive CD8 T cells. The authors gated naive CD8+ T cells as CD45RO-CCR7+CD27+CD95-. General study results and limits: Each naive subset displayed comparably high diversity, whereas memory CD8+ cells displayed much lower diversity. Naive cells with CXCR3 showed TRB CDR3s that were more hydrophobic than those in CXCR3-negative naive cells. Surface CD5 looked about the same in the naive subsets, so the authors worked out TCR strength from TRB CDR3 properties. Both naive subsets, CXCR3-negative and CXCR3-positive, displayed similar TRBV-TRBJ usage, unlike memory cells.

Through 5' RACE with UMI labels, the TRB cDNA libraries were prepared. TCRdb reprocessed the 5' RACE reads and reports one entry per CDR3 protein, with no DNA. The clone table shows some 150,000 distinct CDR3 sequences, with the ten largest holding nearly 0.5%. As to this clonotype: Its antigen is currently unknown.

The origin of this receptor is a human donor in good health. Some clones in this sample may be carry-over from other donors' samples. The sequenced material came from naive CXCR3+ CD8+ T cells from blood. Described subset: CD45RO-CCR7+CD27+CD95- naive CD8+ T cells expressing CXCR3 (TNR3+).

The CDR3 is CASSLLTGVAGNQPQHF. This chain joins TRBV6-2 or TRBV6-3 and TRBJ1-5; TCRdb's D gene call, TRBD1, goes unchecked for lack of DNA. Germline values: CDR1 MNHEY, CDR2 SVGEGT. This CDR3 comprises 17 residues.